This TCR beta chain was sequenced in a study of blood T cell repertoires in COVID-19. About the study: Specimens from acute and convalescent COVID-19 originated in the United States, Italy and Spain. PBMCs, B-cell-depleted T cells, or T cells provided the cDNA or gDNA that made up the material.

Germline V gene lookup returns CDR1 SEHNR and CDR2 FQNEAQ (reference sequence). The V and J ends lost 6 bases and 14 bases, in that order; junction bases with no gene match: 11. CDR3 size: 13 residues. Original analysis: Amplification from reference gene primers served as the basis for estimated nucleated cell counts. Generated by immunoSEQ multiplex PCR, the TCRdb table keeps only in-frame clones and is missing some. For V, J and clone size, that table is used; D and trimming come from the DNA. The table lists about 190,000 clones, approximately 89% of them singletons. The sequenced sample was peripheral blood. This sequence originates from a woman under 40 with acute or convalescent COVID-19. The rearrangement uses TRBV7-9 and TRBJ2-3, with TRBD1 matching over 10 bases. The CDR3 spells CASSSSGQGGSYF. CDR3 nucleotides: TGTGCCAGCAGTTCCTCAGGACAGGGGGGTTCGTATTTT.